This paragraph covers one T cell receptor (beta chain) sequence. What it binds is not known. Naive CD4+ cells were CD45RA-selected; the remaining cells were memory. These data originate in a study of shared clonotypes between healthy human individuals. From germline, CDR1 is SNHLY and CDR2 FYNNEI. Trimming took off 8 bases at V and 3 bases at J, with 18 bases between the two ends. The CDR3 runs to 15 residues. Profiled with immunoSEQ multiplex PCR; TCRdb holds only in-frame clones, not every one. The repertoire holds 1,400,000 or so clones, 97% to 99% seen once, with approximately 0.38% in the top ten. General study findings and limits: Clonotype sharing among donors likely depends on sequencing depth. A handful of donors showed sharing of approximately 5% of naive CD4 clonotypes.

V and J are TRBV2 and TRBJ2-3, with TRBD2 as a possible D gene (7 bases). The TCR comes from a man under 40 in good health. Sequenced material: naive CD4+ T cells sorted from blood. Subset specified: CD45RA+ positively selected. CDR3 residues: CASGLGGGGTDTQYF. CDR3 bases: TGTGCCAGCGGGTTAGGGGGGGGCGGAACAGATACGCAGTATTTT.